Shown below are 12 T cell receptor beta chains from a single sample sequenced in a study of shared clonotypes between healthy human individuals (dated by TCRdb to 2020 to 2021). Libraries were constructed by the immunoSEQ multiplex PCR assay. Here the immuneACCESS table is served through TCRdb, limited to in-frame sequences with V and J called. Missing clones are a known gap in these copies; in checked studies unresolved V genes cover under half, and the rest lacks a known reason. Recorded for this sample are some 1,600,000 clones; about 98% of them occurred a single time. Approximately 0.45% of the sample rests with the top ten. Material: naive CD4+ T cells sorted from blood. The cell subset or site label, read with the paper, signifies: CD45RA+ positively selected. The receptors here all came from a young man in good health.

The gene calls are TRBV5-5 and TRBJ1-5, with 9 bases aligning to TRBD1. Germline CDR1 reads SGHKS; CDR2 reads YYEKEE (reference sequence). This CDR3 region has 15 residues. Unmatched junction bases numbered 8, after V lost 3 bases and J lost 7 bases. The CDR3 here is CASSSGQGRTQPQHF. The CDR3 DNA sequence: TGTGCCAGCAGCTCAGGACAGGGGAGGACACAGCCCCAGCATTTT.

J is TRBJ1-2 and V is TRBV5-4, with TRBD1 as a possible D gene (6 bases). V was trimmed by 5 bases and J by 4 bases, leaving 24 bases between them. This CDR3 spans 17 amino acids. The germline gives CDR1 SGHNT, CDR2 YYREEE (reference sequence). In DNA, the CDR3 is TGTGCCAGCAGTTCCTACACCCGAGGACAGACATTCTATGGCTACACCTTC. As protein: CASSSYTRGQTFYGYTF.

The chain employs TRBV11-1 and TRBJ2-1; TRBD2 might be the D (5 bases). The CDR3 consists of 15 residues. V dropped 3 bases and J dropped 2 bases, with 11 bases sitting between them. Germline V gene data show CDR1 as SGHAT and CDR2 as FQDESV (reference sequence). For the CDR3, the DNA is TGTGCCAGCAGCTTGGTGTCCGGGACCTACAATGAGCAGTTCTTC. Residues: CASSLVSGTYNEQFF.

This chain uses TRBV5-6 with TRBJ2-2; D is perhaps TRBD1 or TRBD2 (6 bases each). The CDR3 loop spans 18 amino acids. Trimming took 2 bases from V and 4 from J, leaving 21 bases between them. The germline V gene has CDR1 SGHDT and CDR2 YYEEEE. This chain's CDR3 is CASSFPLRGGGVTGELFF. DNA for the CDR3: TGTGCCAGCAGCTTTCCCCTCCGAGGAGGGGGTGTCACCGGGGAGCTGTTTTTT.

The V gene is TRBV5-1, the J gene TRBJ2-5; D gene unclear. The germline V and J ends were trimmed by 2 bases and 3 bases, with 14 bases remaining between them. CDR1 is SGHRS, CDR2 YFSETQ, per germline. The CDR3 loop spans 15 amino acids. CDR3 nucleotide sequence: TGCGCCAGCAGCTTAACATCTACCAGTAAAGAGACCCAGTACTTC. This sequence encodes CASSLTSTSKETQYF.

To note about this clone: At the DNA level, this CDR3 is encoded by other sequences in the same sample as well. The V call is TRBV5-1, the J call TRBJ2-7, with D uncertain. This CDR3 is 13 amino acids long. In germline, CDR1 is SGHRS, CDR2 YFSETQ. With 0 bases removed from V and 3 bases from J, the gap between germline ends came to 7 bases. CDR3 bases: TGCGCCAGCAGCTTGGAACAGAACTACGAGCAGTACTTC. This codes for CASSLEQNYEQYF.

This rearrangement joins TRBV14 to TRBJ1-3, with D possibly TRBD1 on 5 matching bases. V dropped 4 bases and J dropped 8 bases, with 18 bases sitting between them. The germline V gene has CDR1 SGHDN and CDR2 FVKESK. The CDR3 runs to 15 residues. The CDR3 DNA sequence: TGTGCCAGCAGCCTAGACTACGGGGCGACGCACACCATATATTTT. Translating gives CASSLDYGATHTIYF.

This chain links TRBV4-2 with TRBJ1-2; D may be TRBD1 (5 bases). Germline loops: CDR1 LGHNA, CDR2 YNFKEQ. The CDR3 totals 16 residues. V was cut by 3 bases and J by 2 bases, with 16 bases left in between. CDR3 bases: TGTGCCAGCAGCCAGGAGGCAGGGTTACGAAACTATGGCTACACCTTC. Its translation is CASSQEAGLRNYGYTF.

The CDR3 here is CASSVGLAGVWQETQYF. CDR3 in DNA: TGTGCCAGCAGCGTAGGGCTAGCGGGAGTTTGGCAAGAGACCCAGTACTTC. The chain uses TRBV9 and TRBJ2-5; 10 bases match TRBD2. The CDR3 length is 17 residues. Unmatched junction bases numbered 7, after V lost 0 bases and J lost 2 bases. Per germline, CDR1 SGDLS and CDR2 YYNGEE. The complete variable domain, with remaining parts taken from reference TRBV9 and TRBJ2-5, reads DSGVTQTPKHLITATGQRVTLRCSPRSGDLSVYWYQQSLDQGLQFLIQYYNGEERAKGNILERFSAQQFPDLHSELNLSSLELGDSALYFCASSVGLAGVWQETQYFGPGTRLLVL.

The gene calls are TRBV7-2 and TRBJ2-5; D not certain. V lost 3 bases and J 1 base, leaving 12 bases between the germline ends. This CDR3 has 15 amino acids. The germline V gene has CDR1 SGHTA and CDR2 FQGNSA. CDR3 in DNA: TGTGCCAGCAGCTTGTTGGTGCAGCGCCAAGAGACCCAGTACTTC. Translated, it gives CASSLLVQRQETQYF.

V usage is TRBV14 and J usage is TRBJ1-2, with no clear D. Trimming removed 1 base at V and 2 bases at J, with 5 bases between. The CDR3 contains 13 residues. Germline V gives CDR1 SGHDN, CDR2 FVKESK. The CDR3 region has the DNA TGTGCCAGCAGCCAAGTTTGGAACTATGGCTACACCTTC. Protein: CASSQVWNYGYTF.

The chain combines TRBV7-2 with TRBJ1-1, with D possibly matching TRBD1 (6 bases). Germline V gives CDR1 SGHTA, CDR2 FQGNSA. The V gene lost 5 bases and the J gene lost 1 base, with 14 bases spanning the gap. This CDR3 spans 15 amino acids. CDR3 coding DNA: TGTGCCAGCAGCCCGCCGGGACACAAGAACACTGAAGCTTTCTTT. It specifies CASSPPGHKNTEAFF.